The T cell receptor beta chain under discussion was sequenced for a study of CD8 T cells in Susac syndrome. The CDR3 spans 14 residues. From germline, CDR1 is MDHEN and CDR2 SYDVKM. J gave up 4 bases and V 7 bases, and 9 bases lay outside the gene matches. When the RNA was reverse transcribed, random hexamers were used with an input of about 0.45 to 1 ug. TCRdb fed the immunoSEQ multiplex PCR reads into MiXCR, producing one record per CDR3 protein. The sample has 200,000 to 300,000 distinct CDR3 sequences, 95% to 97% seen once. The chain combines TRBV28 with TRBJ2-7; TRBD2 matches 8 bases. Material for sequencing was CD4+ T cells from PBMCs. The TCR was taken from a human donor with Susac syndrome. CDR3 protein: CASNPGTRTYEQYF. The CDR3 DNA follows: TGTGCCAGCAACCCCGGGACTAGGACTTACGAGCAGTACTTC.